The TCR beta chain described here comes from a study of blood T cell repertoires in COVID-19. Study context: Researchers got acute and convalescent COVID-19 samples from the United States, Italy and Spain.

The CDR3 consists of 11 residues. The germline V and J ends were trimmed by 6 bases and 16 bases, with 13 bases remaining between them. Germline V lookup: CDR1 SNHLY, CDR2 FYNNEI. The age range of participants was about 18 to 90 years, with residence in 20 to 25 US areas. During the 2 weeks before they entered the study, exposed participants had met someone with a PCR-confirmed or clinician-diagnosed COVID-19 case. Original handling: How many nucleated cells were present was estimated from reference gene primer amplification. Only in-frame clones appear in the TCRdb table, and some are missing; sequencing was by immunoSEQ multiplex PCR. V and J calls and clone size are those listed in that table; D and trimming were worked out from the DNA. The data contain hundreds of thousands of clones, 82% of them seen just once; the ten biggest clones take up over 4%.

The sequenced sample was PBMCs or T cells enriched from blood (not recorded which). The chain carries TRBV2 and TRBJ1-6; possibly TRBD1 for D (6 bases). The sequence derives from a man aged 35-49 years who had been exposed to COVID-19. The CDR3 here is CASSLGTFLHF. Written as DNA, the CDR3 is TGTGCCAGCAGCCTAGGGACATTTCTCCACTTT.